This is a list of T cell receptor beta chains from one sample in a study of blood T cell repertoires in COVID-19. Profiled with immunoSEQ multiplex PCR; TCRdb holds only in-frame clones, not every one. The data show some 400,000 clones, 85% to 90% seen once. Sequenced: PBMCs or T cells enriched from blood (not recorded which). All receptors derive from a man younger than 40 who had recovered from COVID-19. Both conserved end residues are part of each CDR3. Fields, in order: D gene, J gene, clone size, V gene, CDR3 protein. The D gene is left open where the match is weak. Expanded clones get a size class; other rows say once, few or many, or leave the size out.

TRBD2 | TRBJ2-5 | . | TRBV3-1/TRBV3-2 | CASSHRLAGQETQYF
. | TRBJ1-4 | . | TRBV11-2 | CASSEQGSDEKLFF
. | TRBJ1-2 | . | TRBV28 | CASSPGGAVGYGYTF
TRBD2 | TRBJ2-3 | . | TRBV4-2 | CASSQGTSGSTDTQYF
TRBD1 | TRBJ2-7 | . | TRBV5-4 | CASSTGTEAYEQYF
TRBD1 | TRBJ1-2 | once | TRBV5-4 | CASLGFQGANYGYTF
. | TRBJ1-5 | . | TRBV19 | CASQRWGLESEPQHF
. | TRBJ2-1 | . | TRBV20-1 | CSAFSGNEQFF
. | TRBJ1-4 | . | TRBV12-3/TRBV12-4 | CASSSTTNEKLFF
TRBD2 | TRBJ2-1 | . | TRBV6-1 | CASSEGLAGNEQFF
TRBD1 | TRBJ2-3 | . | TRBV19 | CASTRTWTGSDTQYF
TRBD1 | TRBJ1-6 | . | TRBV3-1/TRBV3-2 | CASSQGTGGFSSPLHF
. | TRBJ1-2 | few | TRBV3-1/TRBV3-2 | CASSQVTGGSYGYTF
. | TRBJ1-1 | . | TRBV10-3 | CAIRADGLGTEAFF
. | TRBJ2-6 | . | TRBV5-8 | CASSLKSSGANVLTF
TRBD1 | TRBJ2-5 | . | TRBV7-9 | CASSWNRDSKETQYF
. | TRBJ2-1 | . | TRBV7-7 | CASSPEVGSYNEQFF
. | TRBJ1-3 | . | TRBV3-1/TRBV3-2 | CASSQGSGQGNTIYF
TRBD2 | TRBJ2-1 | . | TRBV27 | CASSLWTSWNNEQFF
. | TRBJ1-5 | few | TRBV9 | CASSVGAGNQPQHF
TRBD2 | TRBJ2-1 | . | TRBV3-1/TRBV3-2 | CASSQGLAGAYEQFF
TRBD1 | TRBJ2-7 | . | TRBV12-3/TRBV12-4 | CASRPDRGEQYF